The 17 T cell receptor beta chains listed next were all sequenced from one sample in a study of blood T cell repertoires in COVID-19. TCRdb's copy holds only in-frame clones and misses some; the assay was immunoSEQ multiplex PCR. This sample has roughly 170,000 clones, with approximately 79% found just once. Source material: peripheral blood. The receptors were sampled from an elderly woman with acute or convalescent COVID-19.

This chain links TRBV27 with TRBJ2-3, with 8 bases identical to TRBD1. In germline, CDR1 is MNHEY, CDR2 SMNVEV (reference sequence). This CDR3 comprises 16 residues. The V gene end was trimmed by 6 bases and the J gene end by 2 bases; junction bases not matched to a gene: 10. CDR3 DNA sequence: TGTGCCAGCAGACACGGGGACAGGATCGACACAGATACGCAGTATTTT. Translated: CASRHGDRIDTDTQYF.

J is TRBJ1-6 and V is TRBV18; D gene uncertain. V was cut by 2 bases and J by 3 bases, with 11 bases left in between. Germline V gene lookup returns CDR1 KGHSH and CDR2 LQKENI. The CDR3 length is 16 residues. CDR3 coding DNA: TGTGCCAGCTCACCAATCGCCAGAAACTATAATTCACCCCTCCACTTT. Translation: CASSPIARNYNSPLHF.

Worth noting for this clone: Sequence at one end of the junction differs from germline and may be a read error. The chain recombines TRBV4-2 with TRBJ1-1, with D possibly being TRBD1 (5 bases). This CDR3 is built from 16 residues. Germline V CDR1 and CDR2: LGHNA, YNFKEQ. CDR3 DNA: TGTGCCAGCACCCAACGGGAGGGGCCTATGAACACTGAAGCTTTCTTT. Protein product: CASTQREGPMNTEAFF.

This sequence joins TRBV14 and TRBJ2-1, with 8 positions matching TRBD2. This CDR3 region has 12 residues. V shed 3 bases, J shed 8 bases, and the junction held 0 bases outside the gene matches. Germline V gene lookup returns CDR1 SGHDN and CDR2 FVKESK. DNA for the CDR3: TGTGCCAGCAGCCAGGGACTAGATGAGCAGTTCTTC. Its protein is CASSQGLDEQFF. The entire variable domain, with the rest obtained from reference TRBV14 and TRBJ2-1, is as follows: EAGVTQFPSHSVIEKGQTVTLRCDPISGHDNLYWYRRVMGKEIKFLLHFVKESKQDESGMPNNRFLAERTGGTYSTLKVQPAELEDSGVYFCASSQGLDEQFFGPGTRLTVL.

The gene calls are TRBV19 and TRBJ2-7, with 10 bases fitting TRBD1. Germline lookup yields CDR1 LNHDA and CDR2 SQIVND (reference sequence). The CDR3 is made up of 16 amino acids. Unmatched junction bases numbered 12, after V lost 6 bases and J lost 4 bases. The CDR3 DNA sequence: TGTGCCAGTAGCCCCGGGACAGGGGATTCGAGTTACGAGCAGTACTTC. Translation gives CASSPGTGDSSYEQYF.

The V and J genes are TRBV5-1 and TRBJ1-4; 7 positions match TRBD1. V lost 1 base and J lost 6; bases outside the gene matches: 6. The CDR3 is 15 amino acids. Germline V gene data show CDR1 as SGHRS and CDR2 as YFSETQ. CDR3 loop: CASSLMGQGDEKLFF. CDR3 nucleotide sequence: TGCGCCAGCAGCTTGATGGGGCAGGGGGATGAAAAACTGTTTTTT.

The CDR3 sequence: CASRVLSGNTEAFF. The CDR3 DNA sequence: TGTGCCAGCAGAGTTCTTTCGGGGAACACTGAAGCTTTCTTT. The chain links TRBV2 to TRBJ1-1; D unclear. This CDR3 contains 14 residues. V lost 6 bases and J 1 base, leaving 12 bases between the germline ends. Germline CDR1 reads SNHLY; CDR2 reads FYNNEI. Full variable domain (rest looked up from reference TRBV2 and TRBJ1-1): EPEVTQTPSHQVTQMGQEVILRCVPISNHLYFYWYRQILGQKVEFLVSFYNNEISEKSEIFDDQFSVERPDGSNFTLKIRSTKLEDSAMYFCASRVLSGNTEAFFGQGTRLTVV.

Only a few counts were recorded for this clone. V usage is TRBV5-1 and J usage is TRBJ2-3; D may be TRBD2 (6 bases). Germline assignment: CDR1 SGHRS and CDR2 YFSETQ. Trimming removed 1 base at V and 4 bases at J, with 13 bases between. CDR3 length equals 15 residues. The CDR3 loop reads CASSLNYREPDTQYF. CDR3 bases: TGCGCCAGCAGCTTGAACTACCGGGAGCCAGATACGCAGTATTTT. The whole variable domain, remainder taken from reference TRBV5-1 and TRBJ2-3, is KAGVTQTPRYLIKTRGQQVTLSCSPISGHRSVSWYQQTPGQGLQFLFEYFSETQRNKGNFPGRFSGRQFSNSRSEMNVSTLELGDSALYLCASSLNYREPDTQYFGPGTRLTVL.

The genes are TRBV19 and TRBJ2-2; D might be TRBD2 (7 bases). The V end was cut by 5 bases, the J end by 8 bases, with 21 bases between. The germline V gene has CDR1 LNHDA and CDR2 SQIVND (reference sequence). The CDR3 totals 16 residues. The CDR3 nucleotides read TGTGCCAGTAGTCCGATAGCGGGTAGGGGGACTGGGGAGCTGTTTTTT. It specifies CASSPIAGRGTGELFF.

This clone was picked up many times. V gene TRBV5-4 combines with J gene TRBJ2-7; 9 bases are a match to TRBD1. Germline values: CDR1 SGHNT, CDR2 YYREEE (reference sequence). The CDR3 sequence is 15 residues long. The trim removed 0 bases at V and 4 bases at J, leaving 5 bases unmatched. CDR3 sequence (DNA): TGTGCCAGCAGCTTGGCCGGGACAGGGAGGTACGAGCAGTACTTC. Translated, it gives CASSLAGTGRYEQYF. Drawing the rest from reference TRBV5-4 and TRBJ2-7, the complete variable domain is ETGVTQSPTHLIKTRGQQVTLRCSSQSGHNTVSWYQQALGQGPQFIFQYYREEENGRGNFPPRFSGLQFPNYSSELNVNALELDDSALYLCASSLAGTGRYEQYFGPGTRLTVT.

The chain combines TRBV18 with TRBJ2-7; the D gene is possibly TRBD1 (6 bases). Trimming took 3 bases from V and 2 from J, leaving 11 bases between them. The CDR3 is 14 amino acids. Germline CDR1 and CDR2: KGHSH and LQKENI. CDR3 protein: CASSPDSDTYEQYF. DNA for the CDR3: TGTGCCAGCTCACCGGACAGTGACACCTACGAGCAGTACTTC.

J is TRBJ2-7 and V is TRBV7-9, with D tentatively TRBD1 (5 bases). There are 14 residues in the CDR3. Per germline, CDR1 SEHNR and CDR2 FQNEAQ (reference sequence). Trimming left V 1 base short and J 3 bases short, with 10 bases between. CDR3 coding DNA: TGTGCCAGCAGCTTAGGGACAAGAAACTACGAGCAGTACTTC. Amino acid sequence: CASSLGTRNYEQYF.

On this clone itself: Other DNA variants within this sample encode the same CDR3. CDR3 DNA: TGTGCCAGTAGTATCGTAGCGGGAGGCACAGATACGCAGTATTTT. Residues: CASSIVAGGTDTQYF. The V gene is TRBV19, the J gene TRBJ2-3; TRBD2 matches 9 bases. CDR1 LNHDA and CDR2 SQIVND come from the germline V gene (reference sequence). V lost 3 bases, J lost 1 base, and 2 bases stayed unmatched. The CDR3 spans 15 residues.

V gene TRBV27 combines with J gene TRBJ2-7; TRBD1 matches 10 bases. Trimming cost V 3 bases and J 6 bases; bases outside gene matches: 5. The length of the CDR3 is 14 residues. Germline CDR1 and CDR2: MNHEY and SMNVEV (reference sequence). The CDR3 loop is CASSFGTGEGEQYF. In DNA form, the CDR3 reads TGTGCCAGCAGTTTCGGGACAGGGGAGGGCGAGCAGTACTTC.

This clone was seen only a few times. V gene TRBV2 combines with J gene TRBJ1-1; 7 bases agree with TRBD1. This CDR3 contains 14 residues. The J segment lost 1 base and the V segment lost 7 bases, leaving 6 bases of the junction unmatched. CDR1 SNHLY and CDR2 FYNNEI come from the germline V gene. This CDR3 is CASTPGQWNTEAFF. For the CDR3, the DNA is TGTGCCAGCACCCCGGGACAGTGGAACACTGAAGCTTTCTTT.

In this sample, this clone turned up once. The rearrangement links TRBV2 to TRBJ2-5; 7 positions agree with TRBD1. V was pared by 5 bases and J by 5 bases, with 14 bases of the junction left unmatched. This CDR3 has 16 residues. Germline CDR1 is SNHLY and CDR2 is FYNNEI. As DNA, the CDR3 is TGTGCCAGCAGTTACTCTTGGGGCAGGGGGATGGAGACCCAGTACTTC. It encodes CASSYSWGRGMETQYF.

The chain is built from TRBV9 and TRBJ1-1, with D tentatively TRBD1 (6 bases). Deletions cut 2 bases from V and 4 bases from J, with 15 bases between. CDR1 is SGDLS, CDR2 YYNGEE, per germline. The CDR3 loop spans 15 amino acids. The CDR3 loop reads CASSVTGTKGTEAFF. Here the CDR3 DNA reads TGTGCCAGCAGCGTCACCGGGACAAAGGGCACTGAAGCTTTCTTT.